Listed here are 8 T cell receptor beta chains from one sample, sequenced in a study of cytomegalovirus exposure and HLA in healthy donors (dated by TCRdb to the late 2010s). The library was prepared using the immunoSEQ multiplex PCR assay. TCRdb carries this immuneACCESS record with in-frame sequences only. Its versions omit some clonotypes, under half of them owing to an unresolved V gene in the studies checked, with the rest unexplained. Recorded for this sample are around 130,000 clones; about 90% of them occurred a single time. Of the sample, 3% to 4% falls within the top ten clones. The sequenced sample consisted of PBMCs. These receptor sequences come from a young man in good health and CMV-seronegative.

This clone was counted once. The rearrangement links TRBV6-1 to TRBJ2-7; 7 nucleotides align to TRBD1. The CDR3 has 14 residues. From germline, CDR1 is MNHNS and CDR2 SASEGT. Trimming removed 5 bases from V and 1 base from J; junction bases left unmatched: 5. Here the CDR3 reads CASSFTGESYEQYF. In DNA form, the CDR3 reads TGTGCCAGCAGTTTTACAGGGGAGTCCTACGAGCAGTACTTC.

The chain uses TRBV29-1 and TRBJ1-1; D is unresolved. Germline assignment: CDR1 SQVTM and CDR2 ANQGSEA. The CDR3 spans 12 residues. V dropped 2 bases and J dropped 5 bases, with 9 bases sitting between them. CDR3 sequence: CSVEFVGTEAFF. Written as DNA, the CDR3 is TGCAGCGTTGAATTTGTCGGTACTGAAGCTTTCTTT. The whole variable domain, filled in from reference TRBV29-1 and TRBJ1-1, reads SAVISQKPSRDICQRGTSLTIQCQVDSQVTMMFWYRQQPGQSLTLIATANQGSEATYESGFVIDKFPISRPNLTFSTLTVSNMSPEDSSIYLCSVEFVGTEAFFGQGTRLTVV.

This clone appeared a few times. The CDR3 bases are TGTGCCAGCAGTTTACAGGGGCGGATCTATGGCTACACCTTC. Translating gives CASSLQGRIYGYTF. The genes are TRBV7-2 and TRBJ1-2; TRBD1 agrees at 7 bases. The CDR3 runs to 14 residues. Germline V gene data show CDR1 as SGHTA and CDR2 as FQGNSA. V dropped 6 bases and J dropped 4; count of bases not matched to a gene: 8. The variable domain in full, with the rest retrieved from reference TRBV7-2 and TRBJ1-2, is GAGVSQSPSNKVTEKGKDVELRCDPISGHTALYWYRQSLGQGLEFLIYFQGNSAPDKSGLPSDRFSAERTGGSVSTLTIQRTQQEDSAVYLCASSLQGRIYGYTFGSGTRLTVV.

The gene calls are TRBV6-5 and TRBJ2-5; 8 positions match TRBD1. The J call may be mistaken, given a closer DNA end match to TRBJ2-7. CDR3 length: 15 amino acids. Germline V gene data show CDR1 as MNHEY and CDR2 as SVGAGI. The CDR3 DNA reads as TGTGCCAGCAGCCCGGGACAGGCGGATTTCTACGAGCAGTACTTC. Its translation: CASSPGQADFYEQYF.

There are a few counts of this clone. This sequence joins TRBV5-1 and TRBJ2-7; 9 positions match TRBD1. The CDR3 is 14 amino acids. V lost 4 bases, J lost 2 bases, and 4 bases stayed unmatched. The V gene's germline CDR1 is SGHRS and CDR2 YFSETQ. The CDR3 nucleotides are TGCGCCAGCAGCCGGACAGGGGAGGCCTACGAGCAGTACTTC. Encoded protein: CASSRTGEAYEQYF.

V and J are TRBV5-6 and TRBJ2-7; D is unresolved. Germline V gene data show CDR1 as SGHDT and CDR2 as YYEEEE. The length of the CDR3 is 14 residues. Deletions cut 1 base from V and 5 bases from J, with 13 bases between. The CDR3 is CASSLMGPRDEQYF. The CDR3 region has the DNA TGTGCCAGCAGCTTGATGGGCCCCCGAGACGAGCAGTACTTC.

V is TRBV2 and J is TRBJ1-4; TRBD1 might be the D (6 bases). This CDR3 has 14 amino acids. Germline V gene lookup returns CDR1 SNHLY and CDR2 FYNNEI. V was shortened by 6 bases and J by 8 bases, with 16 bases between the two germline ends. CDR3 bases: TGTGCCAGCAGGAAAACCACCACAGGGGAAAAACTGTTTTTT. Translation gives CASRKTTTGEKLFF.

The chain employs TRBV27 and TRBJ1-5; D is undetermined. V gave up 4 bases and J gave up 6 bases, with 10 bases separating them. The V gene's germline CDR1 is MNHEY and CDR2 SMNVEV (reference sequence). The CDR3 sequence is 13 residues long. The CDR3 DNA is TGTGCCAGCAGTTGGAGGGAAGGTCAGCCCCAGCATTTT. This encodes CASSWREGQPQHF.